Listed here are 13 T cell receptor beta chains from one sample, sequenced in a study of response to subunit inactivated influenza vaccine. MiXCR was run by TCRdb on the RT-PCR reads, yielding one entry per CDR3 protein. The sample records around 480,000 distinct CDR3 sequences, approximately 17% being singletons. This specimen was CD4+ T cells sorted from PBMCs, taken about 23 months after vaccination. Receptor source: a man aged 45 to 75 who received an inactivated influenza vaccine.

CDR3 nucleotide sequence: TGTGCCAGCAGTTCTCTCTCTGGAAACACCATATATTTT. As protein: CASSSLSGNTIYF. The chain is built from TRBV12-3 or TRBV12-4 and TRBJ1-3; D is unresolved. CDR3 length: 13 residues. The V and J ends lost 4 bases and 0 bases respectively, with 4 bases between them.

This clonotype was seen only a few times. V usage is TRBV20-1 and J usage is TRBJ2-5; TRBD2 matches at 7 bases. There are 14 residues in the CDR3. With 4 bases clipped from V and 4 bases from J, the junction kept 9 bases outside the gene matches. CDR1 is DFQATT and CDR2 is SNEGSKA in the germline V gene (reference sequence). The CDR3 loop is CSAIETSKRETQYF. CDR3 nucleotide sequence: TGCAGTGCTATCGAGACTAGCAAAAGAGAGACCCAGTACTTC.

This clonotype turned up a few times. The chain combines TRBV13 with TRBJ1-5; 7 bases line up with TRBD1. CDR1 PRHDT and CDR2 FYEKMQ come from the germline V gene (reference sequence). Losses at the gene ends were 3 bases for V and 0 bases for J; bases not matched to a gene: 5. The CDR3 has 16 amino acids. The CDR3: CASSLSGGVSNQPQHF. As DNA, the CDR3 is TGTGCCAGCAGCTTGTCAGGGGGTGTTAGCAATCAGCCCCAGCATTTT.

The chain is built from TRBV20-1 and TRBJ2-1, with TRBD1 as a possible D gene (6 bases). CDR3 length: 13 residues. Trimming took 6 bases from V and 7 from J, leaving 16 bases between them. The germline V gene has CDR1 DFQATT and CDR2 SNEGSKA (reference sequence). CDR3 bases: TGCAGTGCGCACATGCAGGGGATAAATGAGCAGTTCTTC. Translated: CSAHMQGINEQFF.

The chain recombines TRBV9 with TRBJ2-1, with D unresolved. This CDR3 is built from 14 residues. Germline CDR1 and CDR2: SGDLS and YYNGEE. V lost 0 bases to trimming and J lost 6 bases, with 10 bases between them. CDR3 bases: TGTGCCAGCAGCGTAGGCGAGCAACCCAATGAGCAGTTCTTC. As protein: CASSVGEQPNEQFF. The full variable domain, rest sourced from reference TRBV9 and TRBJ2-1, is DSGVTQTPKHLITATGQRVTLRCSPRSGDLSVYWYQQSLDQGLQFLIQYYNGEERAKGNILERFSAQQFPDLHSELNLSSLELGDSALYFCASSVGEQPNEQFFGPGTRLTVL.

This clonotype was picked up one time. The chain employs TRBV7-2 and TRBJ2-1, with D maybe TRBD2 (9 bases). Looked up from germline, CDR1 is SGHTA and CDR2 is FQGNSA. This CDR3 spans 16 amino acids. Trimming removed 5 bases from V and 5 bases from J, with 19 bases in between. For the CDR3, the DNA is TGTGCCAGCAGCCCAGGGGGCGGGAGGGATCACAATGAGCAGTTCTTC. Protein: CASSPGGGRDHNEQFF.

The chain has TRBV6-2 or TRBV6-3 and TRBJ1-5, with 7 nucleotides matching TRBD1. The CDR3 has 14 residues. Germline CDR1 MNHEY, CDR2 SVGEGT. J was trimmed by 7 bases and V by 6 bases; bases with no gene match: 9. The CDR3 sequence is CASREDRERQPQHF. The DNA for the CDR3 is TGTGCCAGCAGAGAAGACAGGGAGAGGCAGCCCCAGCATTTT.

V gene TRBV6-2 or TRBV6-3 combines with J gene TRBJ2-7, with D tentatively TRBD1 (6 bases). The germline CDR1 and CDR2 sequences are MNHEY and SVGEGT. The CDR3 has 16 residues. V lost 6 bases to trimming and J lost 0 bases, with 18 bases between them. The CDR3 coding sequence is TGTGCCAGCAGCCTTTCCCAGGGACACCCCTCCTACGAGCAGTACTTC. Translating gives CASSLSQGHPSYEQYF.

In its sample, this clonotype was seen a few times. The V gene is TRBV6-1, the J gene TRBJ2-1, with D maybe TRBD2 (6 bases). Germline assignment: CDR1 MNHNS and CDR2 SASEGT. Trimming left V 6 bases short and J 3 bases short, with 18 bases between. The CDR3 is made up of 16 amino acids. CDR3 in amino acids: CASSRRAGGIYNEQFF. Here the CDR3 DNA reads TGTGCCAGCAGCAGACGGGCGGGCGGGATCTACAATGAGCAGTTCTTC.

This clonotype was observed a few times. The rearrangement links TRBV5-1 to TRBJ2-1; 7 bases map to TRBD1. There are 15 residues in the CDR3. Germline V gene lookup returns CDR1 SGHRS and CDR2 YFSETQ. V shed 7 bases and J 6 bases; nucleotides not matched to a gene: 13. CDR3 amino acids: CASATTGNWGNEQFF. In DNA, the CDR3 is TGCGCCAGCGCTACGACAGGGAATTGGGGCAATGAGCAGTTCTTC.

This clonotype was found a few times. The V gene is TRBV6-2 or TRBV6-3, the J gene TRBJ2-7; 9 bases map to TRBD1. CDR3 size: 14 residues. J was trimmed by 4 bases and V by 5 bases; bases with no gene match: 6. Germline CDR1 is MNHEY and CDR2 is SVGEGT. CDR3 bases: TGTGCCAGCAGTCCGACAGGGGGGTTGTACGAGCAGTACTTC. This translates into CASSPTGGLYEQYF.

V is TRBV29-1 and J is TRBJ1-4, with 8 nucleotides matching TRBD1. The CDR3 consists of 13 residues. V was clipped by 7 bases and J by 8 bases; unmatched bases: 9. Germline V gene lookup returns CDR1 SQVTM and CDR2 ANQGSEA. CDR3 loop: CSAQTGAYEKLFF. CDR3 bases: TGCAGCGCACAGACAGGGGCATACGAAAAACTGTTTTTT.

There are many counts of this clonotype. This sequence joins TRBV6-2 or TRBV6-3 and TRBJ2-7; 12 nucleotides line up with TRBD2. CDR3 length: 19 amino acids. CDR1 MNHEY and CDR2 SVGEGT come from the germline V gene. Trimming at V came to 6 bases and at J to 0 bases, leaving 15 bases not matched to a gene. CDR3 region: CASSLTLSTSGRNSYEQYF. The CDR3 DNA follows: TGTGCCAGCAGCCTTACGCTGAGTACTAGCGGGAGGAACTCCTACGAGCAGTACTTC.